This T cell receptor (beta chain) derives from a study of identical twins. TCRdb reanalysed the 5' RACE reads using MiXCR and keeps one entry per CDR3 protein. The sample carries about 240,000 distinct CDR3 sequences, 8% to 11% recorded once. Ten or more counts support this clonotype. The CDR3 runs 16 residues. Trimming removed 0 bases from V and 5 bases from J; junction bases left unmatched: 8. Looked up from germline, CDR1 is DFQATT and CDR2 is SNEGSKA (reference sequence). The sample comprised memory T cells sorted from blood. V usage is TRBV20-1 and J usage is TRBJ2-5; 11 positions agree with TRBD1. This TCR was recovered from a man in his forties or fifties in good health. CDR3 coding DNA: TGCAGTGCTAGAGATCTTTCGGACAGGGGGCTGGAGACCCAGTACTTC. This codes for CSARDLSDRGLETQYF.